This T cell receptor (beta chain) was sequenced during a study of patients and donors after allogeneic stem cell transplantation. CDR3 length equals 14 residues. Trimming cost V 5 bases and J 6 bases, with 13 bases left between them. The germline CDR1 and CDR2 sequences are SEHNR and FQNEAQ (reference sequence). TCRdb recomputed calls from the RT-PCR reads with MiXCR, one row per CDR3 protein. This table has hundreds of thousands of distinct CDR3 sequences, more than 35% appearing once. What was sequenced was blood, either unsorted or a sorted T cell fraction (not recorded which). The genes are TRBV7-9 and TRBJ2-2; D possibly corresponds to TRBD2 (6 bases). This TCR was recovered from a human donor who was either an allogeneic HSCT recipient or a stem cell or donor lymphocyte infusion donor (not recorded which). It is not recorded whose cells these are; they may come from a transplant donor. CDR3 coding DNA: TGTGCCAGCAGCCGGTTGCGGGGATCCGGGGAGCTGTTTTTT. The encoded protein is CASSRLRGSGELFF.